The 14 T cell receptor beta chains below all came from one sample that was sequenced in a study of OX40 agonist ivuxolimab in advanced cancers. Libraries were prepared by immunoSEQ multiplex PCR; TCRdb keeps only in-frame clonotypes and omits some of them. The sample consists of about 91,000 clones, 87% of them appearing once. The starting material was CD4+ or CD8+ T cells sorted from blood, obtained in a trial of the OX40 agonist ivuxolimab. The receptors derive from an adult with an advanced solid tumor such as melanoma, head and neck, liver or kidney cancer.

This clone was seen once. The CDR3 loop is CASSQQPPENTGELFF. The CDR3 DNA reads TGTGCCAGCAGCCAACAGCCGCCAGAAAACACCGGGGAGCTGTTTTTT. The rearrangement links TRBV7-3 to TRBJ2-2; D gene unclear. V lost 5 bases and J lost 2, with 15 bases in between. The CDR3 consists of 16 residues. Per germline, CDR1 SGHTA and CDR2 FQGTGA.

The CDR3 sequence: CAIRTGGADSDEQYF. CDR3 coding DNA: TGTGCCATCAGAACAGGGGGCGCAGATTCCGACGAGCAGTACTTC. V gene TRBV10-3 combines with J gene TRBJ2-7, with 9 bases aligning to TRBD1. This CDR3 has 15 amino acids. The J segment lost 5 bases and the V segment lost 6 bases, leaving 11 bases of the junction unmatched. Germline values: CDR1 ENHRY, CDR2 SYGVKD.

A note on this clone: Different DNA sequences within this sample yield the same CDR3. The rearrangement links TRBV4-2 to TRBJ2-3; D unclear. V lost 0 bases, J lost 4 bases, and 11 bases lay in between. CDR1 and CDR2 (germline): LGHNA, YNFKEQ. The CDR3 is made up of 15 amino acids. CDR3 loop: CASSQDGASPDTQYF. CDR3 bases: TGTGCCAGCAGCCAAGACGGAGCTTCTCCAGATACGCAGTATTTT.

The chain is built from TRBV28 and TRBJ1-6; 7 bases are shared with TRBD1. Germline values: CDR1 MDHEN, CDR2 SYDVKM. J lost 3 bases, V lost 2 bases, and 7 bases had no gene match. CDR3 length: 17 amino acids. This CDR3 is CASSLRGQGDYNSPLHF. The DNA for the CDR3 is TGTGCCAGCAGTTTAAGGGGCCAGGGGGACTATAATTCACCCCTCCACTTT.

The chain carries TRBV18 and TRBJ1-4; no clear D gene. The CDR3 spans 16 residues. V was pared by 1 base and J by 7 bases, with 16 bases between. From germline, CDR1 is KGHSH and CDR2 LQKENI. CDR3 sequence (DNA): TGTGCCAGCTCACCACGGTCTAGAGATATGGGTGAAAAACTGTTTTTT. This translates into CASSPRSRDMGEKLFF.

CDR3 DNA: TGTGCCTCCCGGGAGGGGGGATTTGGAAACACCATATATTTT. Its protein product is CASREGGFGNTIYF. V usage is TRBV6-5 and J usage is TRBJ1-3; maybe TRBD1 (6 bases). Germline lookup yields CDR1 MNHEY and CDR2 SVGAGI. V was clipped by 11 bases and J by 3 bases, with 17 bases between them. The CDR3 is 14 amino acids.

The rearrangement links TRBV18 to TRBJ1-4; 7 bases are a match to TRBD1. In germline, CDR1 is KGHSH, CDR2 LQKENI. Trimming at V came to 3 bases and at J to 7 bases, leaving 5 bases not matched to a gene. The CDR3 length is 14 residues. CDR3 protein: CASSPTGVSEKLFF. The CDR3 DNA is TGTGCCAGCTCACCTACAGGGGTGAGTGAAAAACTGTTTTTT.

The chain has TRBV2 and TRBJ1-1, with 8 bases fitting TRBD1. With 2 bases clipped from V and 5 bases from J, the junction kept 7 bases outside the gene matches. Germline assignment: CDR1 SNHLY and CDR2 FYNNEI. The CDR3 has 15 residues. CDR3 coding DNA: TGTGCCAGCAGTGAAAGGCAGGGGGCTGGGACTGAAGCTTTCTTT. Translating it yields CASSERQGAGTEAFF.

V and J are TRBV2 and TRBJ1-5; D is ambiguous. The CDR3 sequence is 12 residues long. Germline CDR1 SNHLY, CDR2 FYNNEI. Deletions cut 1 base from V and 6 bases from J, with 4 bases between. The DNA of the CDR3 is TGTGCCAGCAGTGAAGACAGTCAGCCCCAGCATTTT. Protein product: CASSEDSQPQHF.

This clone was recorded a few times. The genes are TRBV28 and TRBJ2-2; possible D gene TRBD1, 6 bases. The germline V gene encodes CDR1 MDHEN and CDR2 SYDVKM. Trimming took 3 bases from V and 4 from J, leaving 21 bases between them. The CDR3 loop spans 18 amino acids. The CDR3 loop is CASSLDKQGKGFTGELFF. The CDR3 DNA is TGTGCCAGCAGTTTGGACAAACAGGGCAAGGGTTTCACCGGGGAGCTGTTTTTT.

The CDR3 DNA sequence: TGTGCCAGCAGTGGACAAAACACTGAAGCTTTCTTT. It encodes CASSGQNTEAFF. This chain joins TRBV5-4 and TRBJ1-1; the D gene is possibly TRBD1 (5 bases). Trimming removed 5 bases from V and 2 bases from J, with 7 bases in between. CDR3 length: 12 residues. CDR1 and CDR2 (germline): SGHNT, YYREEE (reference sequence).

The genes are TRBV2 and TRBJ2-3; maybe TRBD1 (6 bases). CDR1 and CDR2 from the germline V gene are SNHLY and FYNNEI. V gave up 11 bases and J gave up 0 bases, with 12 bases separating them. This CDR3 is 13 amino acids long. The CDR3 reads CACTGYSTDTQYF. CDR3 bases: TGTGCCTGTACAGGGTACAGCACAGATACGCAGTATTTT.

Only one count was recorded for this clone. The J gene is TRBJ2-2, the V gene TRBV5-4, with D perhaps matching TRBD1 (5 bases). V was trimmed by 4 bases and J by 2 bases, leaving 9 bases between them. Germline loops: CDR1 SGHNT, CDR2 YYREEE (reference sequence). The CDR3 runs 14 residues. The CDR3 here is CASSVDRNTGELFF. CDR3 bases: TGTGCCAGCAGCGTAGACAGAAACACCGGGGAGCTGTTTTTT.

This sequence joins TRBV6-5 and TRBJ2-5; 8 bases match TRBD1. The J call is uncertain, as TRBJ2-7 better fits the DNA end. CDR3 length: 15 residues. The germline V gene has CDR1 MNHEY and CDR2 SVGAGI. CDR3: CASSRDRGHFYEQYF. The CDR3 region has the DNA TGTGCCAGCAGCCGAGACAGGGGACACTTCTACGAGCAGTACTTC.